This T cell receptor beta chain was profiled in a study of human T cells and chemical hapten exposure. The overall study: Patch testing was performed with 0.01% DPC on the upper back, with reading at 6 days. Slight volume differences across pooled libraries mainly accounted for varying per-sample TCR yields.

This clonotype has a count of ten or more. Its antigen is unknown. Findings and limits, study-wide: Expanded TCRs clustered into significantly more large CDR3 similarity groups than controls, the analysis revealed.

In the library, unique molecular identifiers were attached to individual cDNA molecules. TCRdb reprocessed the RACE reads with MiXCR, giving one entry per CDR3 protein. The repertoire includes over 300,000 distinct CDR3 sequences, less than 6.5% of them detected once, and roughly 2.6% sits in the top ten. Trimming cost V 6 bases and J 6 bases; bases outside gene matches: 0. The CDR3 is 11 residues long. CDR1 SGHTA and CDR2 FQGNSA come from the germline V gene. Stated time point: pre-sensitization, week 0. Noted treatment: therapeutic diphenylcyclopropenone sensitization with weekly scalp DPC. This clonotype originated in a woman between 50 and 59 years old with alopecia areata. Some clones in this sample may be carry-over from other donors' samples. Sequenced here: whole blood, sampled in connection with sensitization to the hapten diphenylcyclopropenone (DPC). The chain is built from TRBV7-2 and TRBJ2-3, with 7 nucleotides matching TRBD2. This CDR3 reads CASRLADTQYF. In DNA, the CDR3 is TGTGCCAGCAGACTAGCGGATACGCAGTATTTT.